These T cell receptor beta chains were read from a single sample in a study of blood T cell repertoires in COVID-19. The data were produced by immunoSEQ multiplex PCR, yet TCRdb's version contains in-frame clones alone and is incomplete. The sample has about 170,000 clones; roughly 84% are singletons. The sequencing input was peripheral blood. The receptors stem from a woman of 80 years or more with active or convalescent COVID-19. CDR3s include the opening cysteine and the closing phenylalanine or tryptophan. A D gene is named only where the DNA matches it firmly. Some rows have no size entry. The others give once, few or many, or a class for an expanded clone.

len	abundance	v_gene	d_gene	j_gene	CDR3aa	CDR3nt
12	-	TRBV6-5	-	TRBJ2-1	CASSFTGNEQFF	TGTGCCAGCAGTTTTACGGGGAATGAGCAGTTCTTC
15	-	TRBV7-2	-	TRBJ2-3	CASSLAVSGTDTQYF	TGTGCCAGCAGCTTAGCCGTCAGCGGGACAGATACGCAGTATTTT
16	few	TRBV28	TRBD1	TRBJ1-2	CASSVTTGGRHYGYTF	TGTGCCAGCAGCGTGACTACAGGGGGTCGGCACTATGGCTACACCTTC
16	-	TRBV2	TRBD2	TRBJ2-1	CASRQGLAGGQNEQFF	TGTGCCAGCAGACAGGGACTAGCGGGAGGGCAGAATGAGCAGTTCTTC
11	-	TRBV30	-	TRBJ2-2	CAWRQGGELFF	TGTGCCTGGAGACAGGGAGGGGAGCTGTTTTTT
16	few	TRBV3-1/TRBV3-2	TRBD2	TRBJ2-7	CASSQGTGRASGEQYF	TGTGCCAGCAGCCAAGGAACCGGGAGGGCTTCCGGCGAGCAGTACTTC
15	once	TRBV28	-	TRBJ1-2	CASSPGLRGNYGYTF	TGTGCCAGCAGTCCGGGACTCCGGGGTAACTATGGCTACACCTTC
14	-	TRBV19	-	TRBJ1-1	CASSLGTANTEAFF	TGTGCCAGTAGTCTCGGGACTGCCAACACTGAAGCTTTCTTT
19	-	TRBV5-1	-	TRBJ2-6	CASTRGLGGPNSGANVLTF	TGCGCCAGCACTCGAGGTCTAGGGGGACCTAACTCTGGGGCCAACGTCCTGACTTTC
15	-	TRBV9	-	TRBJ2-7	CASSPQAGGPYEQYF	TGTGCCAGCAGCCCCCAGGCTGGAGGGCCTTACGAGCAGTACTTC
13	-	TRBV19	-	TRBJ1-2	CASGDVGNYGYTF	TGTGCCTCAGGCGACGTAGGTAACTATGGCTACACCTTC
13	once	TRBV19	TRBD1	TRBJ1-5	CASDDRDYQPQHF	TGTGCCAGTGATGACAGGGACTATCAGCCCCAGCATTTT
15	-	TRBV7-2	TRBD2	TRBJ2-5	CASSLGREGYGAQYF	TGTGCCAGCAGCTTAGGGAGGGAGGGGTATGGCGCCCAGTACTTC
19	-	TRBV23-1	TRBD1	TRBJ2-7	CASSQSRDRGGLAGYEQYF	TGCGCCAGCAGTCAATCCCGGGACAGGGGAGGGCTGGCCGGCTACGAGCAGTACTTC
11	few	TRBV28	-	TRBJ2-1	CASIRGPSQFF	TGTGCCAGCATCAGGGGCCCCTCGCAGTTCTTC
15	-	TRBV6-5	TRBD2	TRBJ2-1	CASSPSAGGLGEQFF	TGTGCCAGCAGCCCCTCAGCGGGAGGGCTTGGTGAGCAGTTCTTC
12	-	TRBV12-5	-	TRBJ2-7	CASGLSSYEQYF	TGTGCTAGTGGTTTGTCCAGTTACGAGCAGTACTTC
14	-	TRBV6-5	TRBD2	TRBJ2-5	CASTAPGLGETQYF	TGTGCCAGCACCGCGCCGGGACTAGGGGAGACCCAGTACTTC
15	-	TRBV5-1	TRBD1	TRBJ1-4	CASSPGTGGNEKLFF	TGCGCCAGCAGCCCCGGGACAGGGGGGAATGAAAAACTGTTTTTT
15	few	TRBV14	-	TRBJ2-2	CASSQDLPGTGELFF	TGTGCCAGCAGCCAAGATTTACCGGGCACCGGGGAGCTGTTTTTT
15	-	TRBV28	-	TRBJ2-1	CASSPGVTSYNEQFF	TGTGCCAGCAGCCCGGGAGTTACCTCCTACAATGAGCAGTTCTTC
15	-	TRBV2	-	TRBJ1-1	CASSRADGGSTEAFF	TGTGCCAGCAGTCGCGCGGATGGCGGGAGCACTGAAGCTTTCTTT
14	-	TRBV5-4	-	TRBJ1-2	CASSLWVSDYGYTF	TGTGCCAGCAGCTTGTGGGTCAGCGACTATGGCTACACCTTC
13	-	TRBV6-5	TRBD1	TRBJ1-2	CASIGTGGNGYTF	TGTGCCAGCATTGGAACAGGGGGAAATGGCTACACCTTC
15	-	TRBV5-6	TRBD2	TRBJ2-5	CASSLGLAGGKTQYF	TGTGCCAGCAGCTTAGGACTAGCGGGTGGCAAGACCCAGTACTTC